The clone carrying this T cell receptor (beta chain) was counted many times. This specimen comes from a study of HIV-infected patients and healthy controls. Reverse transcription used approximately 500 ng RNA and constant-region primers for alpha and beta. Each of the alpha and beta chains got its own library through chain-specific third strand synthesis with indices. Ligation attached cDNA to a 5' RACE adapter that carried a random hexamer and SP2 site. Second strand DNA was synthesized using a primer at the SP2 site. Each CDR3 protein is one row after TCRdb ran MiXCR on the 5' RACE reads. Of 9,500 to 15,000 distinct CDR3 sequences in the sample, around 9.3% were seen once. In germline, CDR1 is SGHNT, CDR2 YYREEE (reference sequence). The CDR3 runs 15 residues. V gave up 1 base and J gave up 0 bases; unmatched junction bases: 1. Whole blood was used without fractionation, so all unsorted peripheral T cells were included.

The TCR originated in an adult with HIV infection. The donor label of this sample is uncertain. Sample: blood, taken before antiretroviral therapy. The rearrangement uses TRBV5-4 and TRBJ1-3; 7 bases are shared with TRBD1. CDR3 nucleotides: TGTGCCAGCAGCTTGAACAGGGGCTCTGGAAACACCATATATTTT. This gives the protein CASSLNRGSGNTIYF.